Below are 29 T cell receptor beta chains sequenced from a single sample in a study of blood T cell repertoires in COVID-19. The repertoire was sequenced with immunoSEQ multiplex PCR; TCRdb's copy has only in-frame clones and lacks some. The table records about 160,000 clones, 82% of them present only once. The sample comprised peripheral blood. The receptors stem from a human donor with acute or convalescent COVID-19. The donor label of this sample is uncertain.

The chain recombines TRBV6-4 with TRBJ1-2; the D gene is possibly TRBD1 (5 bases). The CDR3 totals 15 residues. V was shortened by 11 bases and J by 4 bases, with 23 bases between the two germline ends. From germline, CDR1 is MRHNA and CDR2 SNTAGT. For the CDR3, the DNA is TGTGCCCGCTGGGGAGGGGATCAATTGCTCTATGGCTACACCTTC. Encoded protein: CARWGGDQLLYGYTF.

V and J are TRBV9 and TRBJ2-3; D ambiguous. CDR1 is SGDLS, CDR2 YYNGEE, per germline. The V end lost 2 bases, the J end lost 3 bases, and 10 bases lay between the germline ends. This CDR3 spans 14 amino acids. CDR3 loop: CASSVLPNTDTQYF. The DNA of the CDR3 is TGTGCCAGCAGCGTCCTACCCAATACAGATACGCAGTATTTT.

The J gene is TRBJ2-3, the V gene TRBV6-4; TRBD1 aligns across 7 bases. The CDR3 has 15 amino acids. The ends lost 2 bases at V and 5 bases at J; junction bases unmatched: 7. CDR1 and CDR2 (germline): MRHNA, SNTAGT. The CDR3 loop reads CASSDRGRPEDTQYF. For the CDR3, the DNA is TGTGCCAGCAGTGACAGGGGGCGTCCGGAAGATACGCAGTATTTT.

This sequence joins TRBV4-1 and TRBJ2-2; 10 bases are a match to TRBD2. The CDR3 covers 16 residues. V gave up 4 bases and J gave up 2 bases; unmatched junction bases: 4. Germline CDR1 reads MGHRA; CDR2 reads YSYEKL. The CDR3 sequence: CASSPSSGRNTGELFF. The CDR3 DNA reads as TGCGCCAGCAGCCCTTCTAGCGGGAGAAACACCGGGGAGCTGTTTTTT.

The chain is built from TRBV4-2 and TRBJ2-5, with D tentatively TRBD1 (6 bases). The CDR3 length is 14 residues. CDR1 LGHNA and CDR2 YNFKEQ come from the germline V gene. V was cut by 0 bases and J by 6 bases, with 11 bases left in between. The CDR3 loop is CASSQDGRGKTQYF. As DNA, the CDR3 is TGTGCCAGCAGCCAAGATGGCAGGGGTAAGACCCAGTACTTC.

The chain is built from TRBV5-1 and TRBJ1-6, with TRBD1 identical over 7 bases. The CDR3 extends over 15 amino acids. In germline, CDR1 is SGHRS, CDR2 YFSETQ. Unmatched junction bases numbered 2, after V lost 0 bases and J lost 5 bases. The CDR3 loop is CASSLDGTDNSPLHF. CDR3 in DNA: TGCGCCAGCAGCTTGGACGGGACAGATAATTCACCCCTCCACTTT.

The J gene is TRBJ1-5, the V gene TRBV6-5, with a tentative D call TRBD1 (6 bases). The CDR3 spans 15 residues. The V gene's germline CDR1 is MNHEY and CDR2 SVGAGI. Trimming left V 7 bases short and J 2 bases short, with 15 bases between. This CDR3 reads CASKGDGVGNQPQHF. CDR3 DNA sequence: TGTGCCAGCAAGGGGGACGGGGTTGGCAATCAGCCCCAGCATTTT.

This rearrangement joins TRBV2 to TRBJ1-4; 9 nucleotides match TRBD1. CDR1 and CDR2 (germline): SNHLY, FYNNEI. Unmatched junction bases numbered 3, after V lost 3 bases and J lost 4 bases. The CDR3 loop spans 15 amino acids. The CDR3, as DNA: TGTGCCAGCAGTGAGTCGACAGGGGGTAATGAAAAACTGTTTTTT. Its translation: CASSESTGGNEKLFF. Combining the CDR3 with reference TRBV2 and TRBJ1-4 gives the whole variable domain EPEVTQTPSHQVTQMGQEVILRCVPISNHLYFYWYRQILGQKVEFLVSFYNNEISEKSEIFDDQFSVERPDGSNFTLKIRSTKLEDSAMYFCASSESTGGNEKLFFGSGTQLSVL.

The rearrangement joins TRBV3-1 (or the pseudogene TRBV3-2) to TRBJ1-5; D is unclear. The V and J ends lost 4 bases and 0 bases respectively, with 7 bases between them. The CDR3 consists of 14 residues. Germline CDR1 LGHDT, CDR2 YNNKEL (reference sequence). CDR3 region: CASSPSLSNQPQHF. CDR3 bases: TGTGCCAGCAGCCCTTCCCTTAGCAATCAGCCCCAGCATTTT.

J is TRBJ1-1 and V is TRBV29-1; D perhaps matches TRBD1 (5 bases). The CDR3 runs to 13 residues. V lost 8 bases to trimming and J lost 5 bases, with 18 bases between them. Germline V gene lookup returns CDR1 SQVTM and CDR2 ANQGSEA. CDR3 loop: CSSFSRGGTEAFF. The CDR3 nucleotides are TGCAGCAGTTTCAGCCGGGGGGGGACTGAAGCTTTCTTT.

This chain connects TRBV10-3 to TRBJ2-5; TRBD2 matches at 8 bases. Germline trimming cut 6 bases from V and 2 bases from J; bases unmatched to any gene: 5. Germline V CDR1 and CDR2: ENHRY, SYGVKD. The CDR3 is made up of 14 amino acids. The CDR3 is CAIRASSGQETQYF. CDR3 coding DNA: TGTGCCATCAGGGCCTCTAGCGGGCAAGAGACCCAGTACTTC.

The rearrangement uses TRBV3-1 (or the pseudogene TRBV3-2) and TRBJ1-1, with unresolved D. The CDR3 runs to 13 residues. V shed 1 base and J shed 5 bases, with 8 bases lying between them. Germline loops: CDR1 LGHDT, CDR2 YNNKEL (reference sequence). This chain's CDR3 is CASSQVPGTEAFF. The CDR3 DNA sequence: TGTGCCAGCAGCCAAGTGCCGGGGACTGAAGCTTTCTTT.

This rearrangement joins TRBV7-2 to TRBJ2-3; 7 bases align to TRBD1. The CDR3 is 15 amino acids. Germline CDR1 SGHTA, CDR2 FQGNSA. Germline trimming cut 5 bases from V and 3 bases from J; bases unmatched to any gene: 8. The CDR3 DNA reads TGTGCCAGCAGCCATACGACGGGACAGACAGATACGCAGTATTTT. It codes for CASSHTTGQTDTQYF.

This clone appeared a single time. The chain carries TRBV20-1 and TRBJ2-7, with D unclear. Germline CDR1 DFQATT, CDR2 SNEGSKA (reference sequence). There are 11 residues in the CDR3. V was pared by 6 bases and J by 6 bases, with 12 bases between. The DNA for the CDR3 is TGCAGTGCCAGGTCCCTTATCGAGCAGTACTTC. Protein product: CSARSLIEQYF.

The CDR3 DNA follows: TGTGCCAGTGTCCGTGGAGGGTATAGCAATCAGCCCCAGCATTTT. Encoded protein: CASVRGGYSNQPQHF. The chain employs TRBV19 and TRBJ1-5; D not certain. This CDR3 is built from 15 residues. CDR1 and CDR2 (germline): LNHDA, SQIVND (reference sequence). V was clipped by 8 bases and J by 0 bases, with 14 bases between them. Full variable domain (rest looked up from reference TRBV19 and TRBJ1-5): DGGITQSPKYLFRKEGQNVTLSCEQNLNHDAMYWYRQDPGQGLRLIYYSQIVNDFQKGDIAEGYSVSREKKESFPLTVTSAQKNPTAFYLCASVRGGYSNQPQHFGDGTRLSIL.

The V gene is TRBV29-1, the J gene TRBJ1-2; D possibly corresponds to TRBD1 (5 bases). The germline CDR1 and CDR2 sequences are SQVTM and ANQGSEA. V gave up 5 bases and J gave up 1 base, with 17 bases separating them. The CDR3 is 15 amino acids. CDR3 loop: CSVFAGQEINYGYTF. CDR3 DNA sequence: TGCAGCGTTTTTGCGGGGCAGGAAATTAACTATGGCTACACCTTC.

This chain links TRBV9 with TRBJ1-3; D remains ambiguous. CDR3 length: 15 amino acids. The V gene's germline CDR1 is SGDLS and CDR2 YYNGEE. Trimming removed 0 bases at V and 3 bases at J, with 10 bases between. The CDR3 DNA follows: TGTGCCAGCAGCGTAGGAGACTCCTTTGGAAACACCATATATTTT. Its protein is CASSVGDSFGNTIYF. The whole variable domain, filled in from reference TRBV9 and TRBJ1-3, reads DSGVTQTPKHLITATGQRVTLRCSPRSGDLSVYWYQQSLDQGLQFLIQYYNGEERAKGNILERFSAQQFPDLHSELNLSSLELGDSALYFCASSVGDSFGNTIYFGEGSWLTVV.

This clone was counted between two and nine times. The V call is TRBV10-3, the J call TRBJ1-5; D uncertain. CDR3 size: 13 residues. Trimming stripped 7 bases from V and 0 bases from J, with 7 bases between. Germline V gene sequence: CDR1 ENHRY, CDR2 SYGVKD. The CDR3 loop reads CAINADSNQPQHF. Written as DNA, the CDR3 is TGTGCCATCAACGCGGATAGCAATCAGCCCCAGCATTTT.

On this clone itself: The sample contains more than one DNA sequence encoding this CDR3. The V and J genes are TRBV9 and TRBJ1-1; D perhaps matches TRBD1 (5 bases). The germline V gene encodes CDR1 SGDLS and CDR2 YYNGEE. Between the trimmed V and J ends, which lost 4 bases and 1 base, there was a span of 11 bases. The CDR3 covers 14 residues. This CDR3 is CASSPLGGNTEAFF. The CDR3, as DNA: TGTGCCAGCAGCCCTTTGGGGGGGAACACTGAAGCTTTCTTT.

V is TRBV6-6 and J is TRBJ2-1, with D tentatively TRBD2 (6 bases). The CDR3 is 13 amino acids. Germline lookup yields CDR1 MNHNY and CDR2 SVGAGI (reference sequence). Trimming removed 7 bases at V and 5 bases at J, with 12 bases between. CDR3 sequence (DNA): TGTGCCAGCAAAGGGACTTCCAACAATGAGCAGTTCTTC. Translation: CASKGTSNNEQFF.

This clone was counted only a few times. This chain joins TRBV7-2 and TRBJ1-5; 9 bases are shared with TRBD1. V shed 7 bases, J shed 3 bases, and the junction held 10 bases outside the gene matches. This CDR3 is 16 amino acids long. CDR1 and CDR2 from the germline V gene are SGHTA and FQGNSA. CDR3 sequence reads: CASNQHGTGNNQPQHF. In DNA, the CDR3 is TGTGCCAGCAACCAACATGGGACAGGGAACAATCAGCCCCAGCATTTT.

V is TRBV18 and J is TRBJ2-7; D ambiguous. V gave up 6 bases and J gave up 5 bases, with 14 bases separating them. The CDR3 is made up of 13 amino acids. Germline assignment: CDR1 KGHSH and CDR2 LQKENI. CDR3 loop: CASSPQDSHEQYF. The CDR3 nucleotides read TGTGCCAGCTCCCCCCAGGATTCCCACGAGCAGTACTTC.

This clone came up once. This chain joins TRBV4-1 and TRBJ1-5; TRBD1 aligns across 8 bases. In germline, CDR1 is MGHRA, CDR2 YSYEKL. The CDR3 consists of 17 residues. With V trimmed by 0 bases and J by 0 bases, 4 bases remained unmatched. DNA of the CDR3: TGCGCCAGCAGCCAAGAGGGACAGGTTTATAGCAATCAGCCCCAGCATTTT. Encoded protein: CASSQEGQVYSNQPQHF.

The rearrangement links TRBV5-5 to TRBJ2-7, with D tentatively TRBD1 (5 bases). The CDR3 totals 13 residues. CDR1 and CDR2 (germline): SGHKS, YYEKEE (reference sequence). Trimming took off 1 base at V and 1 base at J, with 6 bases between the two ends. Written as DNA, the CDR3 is TGTGCCAGCAGCTTGACAGGTTCCTACGAGCAGTACTTC. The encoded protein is CASSLTGSYEQYF.

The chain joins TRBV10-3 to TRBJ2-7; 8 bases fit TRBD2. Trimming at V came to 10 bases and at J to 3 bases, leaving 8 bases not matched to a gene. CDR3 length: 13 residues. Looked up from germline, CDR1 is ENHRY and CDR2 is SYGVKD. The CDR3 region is CATGMAGGYEQYF. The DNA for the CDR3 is TGTGCCACCGGGATGGCGGGGGGCTACGAGCAGTACTTC.

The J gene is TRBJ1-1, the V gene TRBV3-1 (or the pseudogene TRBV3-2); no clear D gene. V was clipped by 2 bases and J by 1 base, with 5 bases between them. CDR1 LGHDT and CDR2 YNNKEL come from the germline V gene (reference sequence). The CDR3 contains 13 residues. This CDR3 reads CASSQQANTEAFF. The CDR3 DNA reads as TGTGCCAGCAGCCAACAAGCGAACACTGAAGCTTTCTTT.

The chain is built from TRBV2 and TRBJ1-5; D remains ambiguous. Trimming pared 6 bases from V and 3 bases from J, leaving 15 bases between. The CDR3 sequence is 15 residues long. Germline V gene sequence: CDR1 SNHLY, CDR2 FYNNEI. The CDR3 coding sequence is TGTGCCAGCAGCCGAAGCCCAAACCTCAATCAGCCCCAGCATTTT. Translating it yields CASSRSPNLNQPQHF.

For the CDR3, the DNA is TGTGCCAGCAGCCTCCAGGGTTTTGGCTATGGCTACACCTTC. Its translation: CASSLQGFGYGYTF. The chain links TRBV7-6 to TRBJ1-2; maybe TRBD1 (5 bases). The CDR3 covers 14 residues. Germline lookup yields CDR1 SGHVS and CDR2 FNYEAQ. V lost 5 bases, J lost 4 bases, and 14 bases lay in between.

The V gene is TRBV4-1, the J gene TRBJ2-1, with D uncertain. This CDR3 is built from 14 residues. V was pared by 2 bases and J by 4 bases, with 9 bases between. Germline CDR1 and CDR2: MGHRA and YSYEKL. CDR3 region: CASSQQLLYNEQFF. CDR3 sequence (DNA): TGCGCCAGCAGCCAACAACTCCTTTACAATGAGCAGTTCTTC.